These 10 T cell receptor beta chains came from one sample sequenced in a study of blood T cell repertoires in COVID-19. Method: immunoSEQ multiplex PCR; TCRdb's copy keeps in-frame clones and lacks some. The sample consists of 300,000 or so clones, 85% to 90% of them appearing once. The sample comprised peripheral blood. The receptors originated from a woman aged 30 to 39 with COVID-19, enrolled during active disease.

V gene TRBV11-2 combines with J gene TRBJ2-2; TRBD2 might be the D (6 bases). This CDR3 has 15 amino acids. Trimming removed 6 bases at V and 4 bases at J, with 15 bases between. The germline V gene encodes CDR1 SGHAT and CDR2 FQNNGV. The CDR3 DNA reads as TGTGCCAGCAGTCCGGGCAGCGGGTTCACCGGGGAGCTGTTTTTT. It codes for CASSPGSGFTGELFF.

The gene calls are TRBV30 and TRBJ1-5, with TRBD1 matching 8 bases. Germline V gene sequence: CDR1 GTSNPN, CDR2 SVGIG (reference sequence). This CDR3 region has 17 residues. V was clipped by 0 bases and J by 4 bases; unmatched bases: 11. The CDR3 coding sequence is TGTGCCTGGAGTGTAGCGGGACAGGTGGGGTTTAATCAGCCCCAGCATTTT. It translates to CAWSVAGQVGFNQPQHF.

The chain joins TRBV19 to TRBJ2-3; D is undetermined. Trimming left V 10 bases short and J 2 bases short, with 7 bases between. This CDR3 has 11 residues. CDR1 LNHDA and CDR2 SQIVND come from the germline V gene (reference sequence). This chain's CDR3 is CATRNTDTQYF. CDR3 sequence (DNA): TGTGCCACCAGAAACACAGATACGCAGTATTTT.

CDR3 nucleotide sequence: TGTGCCAGCAGCTTAAGTATTTTAGGGGACGAGCAGTACTTC. This gives the protein CASSLSILGDEQYF. The V and J genes are TRBV7-2 and TRBJ2-7; TRBD1 might be the D (5 bases). CDR1 is SGHTA and CDR2 is FQGNSA in the germline V gene. Trimming stripped 2 bases from V and 5 bases from J, with 13 bases between. The CDR3 runs to 14 residues.

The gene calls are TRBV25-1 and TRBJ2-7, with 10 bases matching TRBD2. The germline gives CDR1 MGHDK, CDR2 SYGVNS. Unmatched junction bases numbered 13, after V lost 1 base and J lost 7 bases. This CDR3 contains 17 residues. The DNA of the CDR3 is TGTGCCAGCAGTGAATTCTCACTAGCGGGACTCAGTGGGGAGCAGTACTTC. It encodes CASSEFSLAGLSGEQYF.

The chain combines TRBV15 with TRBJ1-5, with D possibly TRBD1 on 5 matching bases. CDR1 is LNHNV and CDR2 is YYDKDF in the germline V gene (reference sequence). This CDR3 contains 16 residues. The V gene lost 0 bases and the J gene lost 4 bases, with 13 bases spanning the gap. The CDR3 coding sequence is TGTGCCACCAGCAGAGAGTATAGCCAGGGTAATCAGCCCCAGCATTTT. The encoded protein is CATSREYSQGNQPQHF.

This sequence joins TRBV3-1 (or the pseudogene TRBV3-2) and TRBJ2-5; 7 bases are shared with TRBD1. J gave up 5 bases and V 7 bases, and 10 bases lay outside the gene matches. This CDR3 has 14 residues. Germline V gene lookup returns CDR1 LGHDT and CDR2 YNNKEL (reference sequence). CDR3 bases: TGTGCCAGCACTCAAACAGGGGTCGGGGAGACCCAGTACTTC. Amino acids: CASTQTGVGETQYF.

CDR3 residues: CACQHYRDRGKNGYTF. CDR3 nucleotide sequence: TGTGCCTGTCAACACTACCGGGACAGGGGGAAGAATGGCTACACCTTC. The rearrangement uses TRBV30 and TRBJ1-2, with 11 bases identical to TRBD1. From germline, CDR1 is GTSNPN and CDR2 SVGIG (reference sequence). V trimming: 6 bases; J trimming: 6 bases; junction bases outside the gene matches: 15. This CDR3 is 16 amino acids long. The variable domain in full, with the rest retrieved from reference TRBV30 and TRBJ1-2, is SQTIHQWPATLVQPVGSPLSLECTVEGTSNPNLYWYRQAAGRGLQLLFYSVGIGQISSEVPQNLSASRPQDRQFILSSKKLLLSDSGFYLCACQHYRDRGKNGYTFGSGTRLTVV.

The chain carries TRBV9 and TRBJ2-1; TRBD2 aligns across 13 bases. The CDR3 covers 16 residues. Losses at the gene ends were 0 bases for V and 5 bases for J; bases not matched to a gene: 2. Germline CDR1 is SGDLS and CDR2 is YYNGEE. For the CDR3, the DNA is TGTGCCAGCAGCGTAGCGGGACTAGCGGGAAACAATGAGCAGTTCTTC. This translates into CASSVAGLAGNNEQFF. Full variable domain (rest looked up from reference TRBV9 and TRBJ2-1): DSGVTQTPKHLITATGQRVTLRCSPRSGDLSVYWYQQSLDQGLQFLIQYYNGEERAKGNILERFSAQQFPDLHSELNLSSLELGDSALYFCASSVAGLAGNNEQFFGPGTRLTVL.

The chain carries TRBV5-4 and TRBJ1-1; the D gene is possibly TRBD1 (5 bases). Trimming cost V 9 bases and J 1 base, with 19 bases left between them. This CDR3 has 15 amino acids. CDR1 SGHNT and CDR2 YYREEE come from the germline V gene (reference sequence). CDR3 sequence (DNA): TGTGCCACCACCGGACCCCGTACAGGGAACACTGAAGCTTTCTTT. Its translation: CATTGPRTGNTEAFF.